The next 18 T cell receptor beta chains were all read from a single sample in a study of T cells in Graves' hyperthyroidism and ophthalmopathy. It was RNA transcripts that yielded the amplified TCR beta CDR3 regions. The HTBI primer set drove a first-round RT-PCR of the TCR CDR3. TCRdb re-derived calls from the multiplex PCR reads in MiXCR, one entry per CDR3 protein. The repertoire includes fewer than 700,000 distinct CDR3 sequences, 16% of them detected once, and less than 4.5% sits in the top ten. The source material was blood. The source is a woman aged 25 to 45 with Graves' hyperthyroidism.

In its sample, this clonotype was seen many times. The rearrangement joins TRBV2 to TRBJ2-7; 14 positions match TRBD2. V dropped 8 bases and J dropped 3; count of bases not matched to a gene: 3. The CDR3 contains 14 residues. Per germline, CDR1 SNHLY and CDR2 FYNNEI. As DNA, the CDR3 is TGTGCCAGCGACGGGACTAGCGGGAGCTACGAGCAGTACTTC. It is translated as CASDGTSGSYEQYF.

The DNA of the CDR3 is TGTGCCAGCAGTTTCGGGGAGGTAATGAACACTGAAGCTTTCTTT. Protein sequence: CASSFGEVMNTEAFF. The chain recombines TRBV12-3 or TRBV12-4 with TRBJ1-1; D is undetermined. The CDR3 totals 15 residues. With 3 bases removed from V and 0 bases from J, the gap between germline ends came to 11 bases.

This clonotype was recorded many times. DNA for the CDR3: TGTGCCAGCATGGGGGTAGCCTACGAGCAGTACTTC. Amino acid sequence: CASMGVAYEQYF. The J gene is TRBJ2-7, the V gene TRBV2; either TRBD1 or TRBD2 may supply D (5 bases each). In germline, CDR1 is SNHLY, CDR2 FYNNEI. Between the trimmed V and J ends, which lost 7 bases and 2 bases, there was a span of 9 bases. CDR3 size: 12 residues. Full variable domain (rest looked up from reference TRBV2 and TRBJ2-7): EPEVTQTPSHQVTQMGQEVILRCVPISNHLYFYWYRQILGQKVEFLVSFYNNEISEKSEIFDDQFSVERPDGSNFTLKIRSTKLEDSAMYFCASMGVAYEQYFGPGTRLTVT.

This clonotype was detected ten times or more. This rearrangement joins TRBV27 to TRBJ2-3; 8 bases match TRBD2. Germline lookup yields CDR1 MNHEY and CDR2 SMNVEV (reference sequence). This CDR3 comprises 16 residues. V trimming: 6 bases; J trimming: 4 bases; junction bases outside the gene matches: 12. DNA for the CDR3: TGTGCCAGCAGCCCAGTGGGGGGACTAGACGCAGATACGCAGTATTTT. Its translation: CASSPVGGLDADTQYF.

This clonotype was detected ten times or more. V usage is TRBV6-1 and J usage is TRBJ1-1, with D possibly matching TRBD1 (6 bases). This CDR3 is built from 15 residues. Germline values: CDR1 MNHNS, CDR2 SASEGT. With 5 bases removed from V and 0 bases from J, the gap between germline ends came to 13 bases. The CDR3 loop is CASSSTGSMNTEAFF. In nucleotides, the CDR3 is TGTGCCAGCAGTTCAACAGGGTCTATGAACACTGAAGCTTTCTTT.

This clonotype came up a few times. V and J are TRBV5-4 and TRBJ2-7; 7 nucleotides agree with TRBD2. There are 16 residues in the CDR3. Germline assignment: CDR1 SGHNT and CDR2 YYREEE (reference sequence). V lost 4 bases and J lost 0; bases outside the gene matches: 10. CDR3 DNA: TGTGCCAGCAGCGCAAATAGCGGGCCCAGCTCCTACGAGCAGTACTTC. Translation: CASSANSGPSSYEQYF.

This clonotype was recorded many times. The chain joins TRBV5-6 to TRBJ2-7; D call uncertain. There are 15 residues in the CDR3. With 4 bases removed from V and 5 bases from J, the gap between germline ends came to 19 bases. In germline, CDR1 is SGHDT, CDR2 YYEEEE. CDR3 protein: CASSDLDPYVHEQYF. The CDR3 region has the DNA TGTGCCAGCAGCGACTTGGACCCATACGTCCACGAGCAGTACTTC.

This clonotype was recorded at least ten times. The rearrangement joins TRBV20-1 to TRBJ2-2, with TRBD1 matching 7 bases. V trimming: 3 bases; J trimming: 0 bases; junction bases outside the gene matches: 7. The germline gives CDR1 DFQATT, CDR2 SNEGSKA (reference sequence). The CDR3 contains 16 residues. The CDR3 region is CSARRDSYANTGELFF. CDR3 sequence (DNA): TGCAGTGCTAGGAGGGACAGCTATGCGAACACCGGGGAGCTGTTTTTT.

This clonotype came up many times. The rearrangement joins TRBV20-1 to TRBJ2-1, with D maybe TRBD2 (6 bases). This CDR3 has 15 amino acids. Trimming took off 5 bases at V and 8 bases at J, with 22 bases between the two ends. Germline V CDR1 and CDR2: DFQATT, SNEGSKA (reference sequence). The CDR3 is CSAPSSGGAWDEQFF. In DNA, the CDR3 is TGCAGTGCTCCTTCTTCGGGCGGGGCCTGGGATGAGCAGTTCTTC.

This clonotype was recorded at least ten times. The chain has TRBV30 and TRBJ1-3, with D perhaps TRBD1 (5 bases). CDR3 length equals 14 residues. The V and J ends lost 1 base and 0 bases respectively, with 7 bases between them. Germline V gene sequence: CDR1 GTSNPN, CDR2 SVGIG (reference sequence). The CDR3 bases are TGTGCCTGGAGTGCAGGGAGCTCTGGAAACACCATATATTTT. It yields the protein CAWSAGSSGNTIYF.

The V and J genes are TRBV11-2 and TRBJ2-7; 7 nucleotides match TRBD1. This CDR3 spans 15 amino acids. The trim removed 1 base at V and 4 bases at J, leaving 7 bases unmatched. Germline CDR1 and CDR2: SGHAT and FQNNGV. The CDR3 nucleotides read TGTGCCAGCAGCTTAGTAACAGGGGTCACGTACGAGCAGTACTTC. Translated: CASSLVTGVTYEQYF. Together with reference TRBV11-2 and TRBJ2-7, the CDR3 gives the full variable domain: EAGVAQSPRYKIIEKRQSVAFWCNPISGHATLYWYQQILGQGPKLLIQFQNNGVVDDSQLPKDRFSAERLKGVDSTLKIQPAKLEDSAVYLCASSLVTGVTYEQYFGPGTRLTVT.

V gene TRBV20-1 combines with J gene TRBJ2-7; 11 bases fit TRBD2. Trimming at V came to 4 bases and at J to 6 bases, leaving 14 bases not matched to a gene. The CDR3 runs to 16 residues. Germline assignment: CDR1 DFQATT and CDR2 SNEGSKA (reference sequence). CDR3 nucleotide sequence: TGCAGTGCTACCTCCGGGACTAGCGGTGTTGTCGGCGAGCAGTACTTC. It encodes CSATSGTSGVVGEQYF.

This clonotype was counted at least ten times. The chain combines TRBV5-1 with TRBJ2-1; D may correspond to TRBD1 or TRBD2 (5 bases each). The length of the CDR3 is 14 residues. Germline CDR1 reads SGHRS; CDR2 reads YFSETQ. V lost 5 bases and J 2 bases, leaving 11 bases between the germline ends. In DNA form, the CDR3 reads TGCGCCAGCAGTCTTCAGGGACCCTACAATGAGCAGTTCTTC. This sequence encodes CASSLQGPYNEQFF.

This clonotype was seen just once. The conserved closing phenylalanine or tryptophan is absent in this CDR3, likely reflecting a read error. The chain employs TRBV29-1 and TRBJ1-1; D is ambiguous. The V end lost 6 bases, the J end lost 5 bases, and 16 bases lay between the germline ends. Germline loops: CDR1 SQVTM, CDR2 ANQGSEA. This CDR3 contains 13 residues. CDR3: CSVPWVIGTEAFL. CDR3 coding DNA: TGCAGCGTCCCCTGGGTCATCGGTACTGAAGCTTTCCTT.

The chain carries TRBV19 and TRBJ1-1; 7 bases match TRBD1. Germline CDR1 and CDR2: LNHDA and SQIVND (reference sequence). The CDR3 covers 14 residues. V dropped 5 bases and J dropped 3; count of bases not matched to a gene: 6. CDR3 residues: CASSATGAYTEAFF. CDR3 nucleotide sequence: TGTGCCAGTAGTGCCACAGGGGCTTACACTGAAGCTTTCTTT.

This clonotype was seen ten or more times. This rearrangement joins TRBV3-1 to TRBJ2-5; TRBD2 is a possible D gene (7 bases). Germline V gives CDR1 LGHDT, CDR2 YNNKEL (reference sequence). V dropped 7 bases and J dropped 5 bases, with 14 bases sitting between them. This CDR3 region has 13 residues. CDR3 nucleotide sequence: TGTGCCAGCAAACAGGGAGGGCCCGAGACCCAGTACTTC. Translation gives CASKQGGPETQYF.

Many counts were recorded for this clonotype. This sequence joins TRBV28 and TRBJ2-2; 7 bases fit TRBD2. The junction had 5 bases not matched to a gene; V was cut back by 5 bases and J by 5 bases. Germline CDR1 reads MDHEN; CDR2 reads SYDVKM. The CDR3 length is 14 residues. In DNA form, the CDR3 reads TGTGCCAGCAGTACATACGGGGGGACCGGGGAGCTGTTTTTT. It codes for CASSTYGGTGELFF.

This clonotype came up many times. The genes are TRBV11-3 and TRBJ2-4; no firm D call. This CDR3 has 12 amino acids. CDR1 is SGHNT, CDR2 YENEEA, per germline. V was cut by 4 bases and J by 10 bases, with 11 bases left in between. CDR3 loop: CASSSDMGIQYF. The CDR3 nucleotides are TGTGCCAGCAGCTCCGACATGGGTATTCAGTACTTC.